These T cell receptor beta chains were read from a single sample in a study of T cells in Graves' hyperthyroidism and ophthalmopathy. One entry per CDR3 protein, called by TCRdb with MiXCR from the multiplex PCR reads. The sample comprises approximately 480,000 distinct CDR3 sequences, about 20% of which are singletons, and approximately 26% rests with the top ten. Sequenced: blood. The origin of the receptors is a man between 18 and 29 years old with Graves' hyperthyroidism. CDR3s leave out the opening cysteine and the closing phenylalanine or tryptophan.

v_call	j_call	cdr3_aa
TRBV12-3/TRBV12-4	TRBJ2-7	ASSLAGGSEQY
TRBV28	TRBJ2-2	ALVRQGNTGELF
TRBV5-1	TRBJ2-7	ASSLISGGSYEQY
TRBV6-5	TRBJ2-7	ASSFNRNIKYEQY
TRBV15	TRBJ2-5	ATSRQGALGETQY
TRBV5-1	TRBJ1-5	ASSLGFGSPTNQPQH
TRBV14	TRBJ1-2	ASSQDRTNYGYT
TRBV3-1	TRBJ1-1	ASSPPLGAGGAF
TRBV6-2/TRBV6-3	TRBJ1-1	ASILDTEAF
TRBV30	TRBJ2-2	ACPTWTGDSSGELF
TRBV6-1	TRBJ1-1	ASSQLGSTEAF
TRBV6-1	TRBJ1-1	ASSGKGNTEAF
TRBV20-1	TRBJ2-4	SAALGLAGSKNIQY
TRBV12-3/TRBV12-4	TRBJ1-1	ASSYRGGSLTEAF
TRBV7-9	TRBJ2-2	ASSLRQMNTGELF
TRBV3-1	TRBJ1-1	ASSHYRAGNTEAF
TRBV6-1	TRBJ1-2	ASRTIRGYPGYT
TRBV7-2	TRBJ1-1	ASSPQYEAF
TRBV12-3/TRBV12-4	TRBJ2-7	ASSLEAHSSYEQY
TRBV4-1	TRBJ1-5	ASSQERLDRQPQH
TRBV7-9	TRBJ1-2	ASSSGTGANYGYT
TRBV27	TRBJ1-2	ASSPGRVSYGYT
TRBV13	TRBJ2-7	ASSPEGLAGHEQY
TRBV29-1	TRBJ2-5	SVPGGSQETQY
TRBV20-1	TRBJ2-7	SARDTWTSPIEQY
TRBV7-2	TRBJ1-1	ASPKGGLNTEAF
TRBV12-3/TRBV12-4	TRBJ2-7	ASSSSRDGVYEQY
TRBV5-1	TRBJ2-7	ASSFDSFYEQY